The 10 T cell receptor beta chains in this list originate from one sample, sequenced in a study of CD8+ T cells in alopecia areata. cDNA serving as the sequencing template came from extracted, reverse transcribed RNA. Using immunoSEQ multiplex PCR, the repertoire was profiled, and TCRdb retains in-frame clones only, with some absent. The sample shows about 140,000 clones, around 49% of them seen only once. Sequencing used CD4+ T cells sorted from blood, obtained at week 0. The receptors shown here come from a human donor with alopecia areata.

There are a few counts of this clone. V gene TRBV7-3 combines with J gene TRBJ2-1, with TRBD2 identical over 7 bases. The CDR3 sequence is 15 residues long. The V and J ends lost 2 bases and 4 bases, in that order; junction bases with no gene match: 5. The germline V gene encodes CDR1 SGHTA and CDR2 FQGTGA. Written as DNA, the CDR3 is TGTGCCAGCAGCTTACAGGGAGGGCTATACAATGAGCAGTTCTTC. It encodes CASSLQGGLYNEQFF.

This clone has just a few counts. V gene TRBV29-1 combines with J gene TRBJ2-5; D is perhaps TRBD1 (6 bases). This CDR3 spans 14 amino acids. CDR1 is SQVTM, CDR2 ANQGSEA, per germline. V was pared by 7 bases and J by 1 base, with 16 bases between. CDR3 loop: CSALDSLPQETQYF. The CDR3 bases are TGCAGCGCCCTGGACAGTCTACCCCAAGAGACCCAGTACTTC.

The CDR3 loop reads CSVDHRGIEAFF. Written as DNA, the CDR3 is TGCAGCGTTGACCACCGGGGGATTGAAGCTTTCTTT. The chain joins TRBV29-1 to TRBJ1-1; the D gene is possibly TRBD1 (5 bases). V lost 3 bases and J lost 7, with 12 bases in between. This CDR3 has 12 residues. Germline-derived CDR1 and CDR2 are SQVTM and ANQGSEA.

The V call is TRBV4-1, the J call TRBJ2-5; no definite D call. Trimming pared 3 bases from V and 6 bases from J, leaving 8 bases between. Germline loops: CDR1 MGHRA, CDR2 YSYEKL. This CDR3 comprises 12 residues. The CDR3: CASSQDLQTQYF. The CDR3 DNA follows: TGCGCCAGCAGCCAGGACCTACAGACCCAGTACTTC.

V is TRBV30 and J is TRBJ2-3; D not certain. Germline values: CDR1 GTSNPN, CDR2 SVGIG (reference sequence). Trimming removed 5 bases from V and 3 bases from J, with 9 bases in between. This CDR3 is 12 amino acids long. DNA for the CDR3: TGTGCCTGGTCCGCAAAGACAGATACGCAGTATTTT. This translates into CAWSAKTDTQYF.

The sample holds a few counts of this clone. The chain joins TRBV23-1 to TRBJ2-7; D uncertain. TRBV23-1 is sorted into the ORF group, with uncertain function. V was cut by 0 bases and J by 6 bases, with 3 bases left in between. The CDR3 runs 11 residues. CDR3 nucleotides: TGCGCCAGCAGTCAATCTACCGAGCAGTACTTC. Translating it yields CASSQSTEQYF.

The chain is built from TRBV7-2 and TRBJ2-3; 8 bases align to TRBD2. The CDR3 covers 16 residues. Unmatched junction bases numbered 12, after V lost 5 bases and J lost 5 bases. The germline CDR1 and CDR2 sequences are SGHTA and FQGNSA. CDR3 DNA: TGTGCCAGCAGCCCGGTAGGAGCGGGAGTTGGAGATACGCAGTATTTT. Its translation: CASSPVGAGVGDTQYF.

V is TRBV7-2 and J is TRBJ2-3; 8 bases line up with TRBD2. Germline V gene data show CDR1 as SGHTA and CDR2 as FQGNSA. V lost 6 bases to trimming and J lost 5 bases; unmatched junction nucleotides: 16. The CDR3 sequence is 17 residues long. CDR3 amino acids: CASSLILSGRREDTQYF. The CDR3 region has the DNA TGTGCCAGCAGTTTAATTCTGAGCGGGAGACGCGAAGATACGCAGTATTTT.

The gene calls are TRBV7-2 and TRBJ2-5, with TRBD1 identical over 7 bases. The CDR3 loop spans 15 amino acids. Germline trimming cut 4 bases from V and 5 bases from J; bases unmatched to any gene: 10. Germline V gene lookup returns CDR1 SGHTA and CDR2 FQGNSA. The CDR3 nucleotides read TGTGCCAGCAGCTCCCGACAGGGCTCGGGGGAGACCCAGTACTTC. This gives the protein CASSSRQGSGETQYF. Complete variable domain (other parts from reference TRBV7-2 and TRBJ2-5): GAGVSQSPSNKVTEKGKDVELRCDPISGHTALYWYRQSLGQGLEFLIYFQGNSAPDKSGLPSDRFSAERTGGSVSTLTIQRTQQEDSAVYLCASSSRQGSGETQYFGPGTRLLVL.

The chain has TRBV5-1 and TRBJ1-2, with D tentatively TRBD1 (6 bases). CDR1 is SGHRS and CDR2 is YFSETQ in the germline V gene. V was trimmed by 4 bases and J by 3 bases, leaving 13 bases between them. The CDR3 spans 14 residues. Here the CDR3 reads CASSVSGEDYGYTF. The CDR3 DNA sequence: TGCGCCAGCAGCGTCTCAGGGGAGGACTATGGCTACACCTTC. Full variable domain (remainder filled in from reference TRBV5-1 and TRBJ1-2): KAGVTQTPRYLIKTRGQQVTLSCSPISGHRSVSWYQQTPGQGLQFLFEYFSETQRNKGNFPGRFSGRQFSNSRSEMNVSTLELGDSALYLCASSVSGEDYGYTFGSGTRLTVV.